The 17 T cell receptor beta chains presented below share a single source sample, sequenced in a study of shared clonotypes between healthy human individuals. Some clones are missing from TCRdb's copy, which holds only in-frame ones; the method was immunoSEQ multiplex PCR. The table records hundreds of thousands of clones, about 76% of them present only once. The sample taken for sequencing was PBMCs. Source of these receptors: a middle-aged woman in good health. Some clones in this sample may be carry-over from other donors' samples.

V gene TRBV28 combines with J gene TRBJ2-1; D could derive from TRBD1 or TRBD2 (6 bases each). The CDR3 totals 13 residues. V lost 8 bases, J lost 6 bases, and 14 bases lay in between. CDR1 is MDHEN, CDR2 SYDVKM, per germline. CDR3 sequence reads: CASPGAGPNEQFF. Here the CDR3 DNA reads TGTGCCAGCCCGGGGGCCGGGCCCAATGAGCAGTTCTTC.

V and J are TRBV5-5 and TRBJ1-2, with 9 bases identical to TRBD1. The CDR3 is 15 amino acids. V trimming: 5 bases; J trimming: 4 bases; junction bases outside the gene matches: 9. Germline values: CDR1 SGHKS, CDR2 YYEKEE (reference sequence). The CDR3 region is CASSDGTGLGYGYTF. The CDR3 DNA reads as TGTGCCAGCAGTGACGGGACAGGGCTAGGCTATGGCTACACCTTC.

The CDR3 sequence is CASSWGTGMNTEAFF. The CDR3 bases are TGTGCCAGCAGCTGGGGGACAGGGATGAACACTGAAGCTTTCTTT. The chain combines TRBV5-5 with TRBJ1-1; TRBD1 matches 9 bases. V lost 3 bases and J lost 0; bases outside the gene matches: 3. Germline-derived CDR1 and CDR2 are SGHKS and YYEKEE (reference sequence). This CDR3 comprises 15 residues.

The genes are TRBV30 and TRBJ1-1, with 8 bases fitting TRBD1. The V gene's germline CDR1 is GTSNPN and CDR2 SVGIG (reference sequence). The CDR3 sequence is 14 residues long. With 3 bases clipped from V and 4 bases from J, the junction kept 7 bases outside the gene matches. The CDR3, as DNA: TGTGCCTGGAGGCCTGGGACAGGTCGCACTGAAGCTTTCTTT. Translated: CAWRPGTGRTEAFF.

The V gene is TRBV29-1, the J gene TRBJ2-1, with D perhaps TRBD2 (6 bases). Germline V CDR1 and CDR2: SQVTM, ANQGSEA. CDR3 length equals 12 residues. The germline V and J ends were trimmed by 2 bases and 4 bases, with 6 bases remaining between them. The CDR3 reads CSVERGYNEQFF. For the CDR3, the DNA is TGCAGCGTTGAACGGGGGTACAATGAGCAGTTCTTC.

Only a few counts were recorded for this clone. This chain joins TRBV9 and TRBJ2-5, with a weak D call TRBD2 (6 bases). The CDR3 covers 15 residues. Looked up from germline, CDR1 is SGDLS and CDR2 is YYNGEE. Trimming removed 0 bases from V and 8 bases from J, with 17 bases in between. DNA of the CDR3: TGTGCCAGCAGCGTAGACCAGGGTAGCGGTCTCACCCAGTACTTC. Protein product: CASSVDQGSGLTQYF.

This clone was counted a few times. The V gene is TRBV7-9, the J gene TRBJ1-4; TRBD1 is a possible D gene (5 bases). CDR1 and CDR2 from the germline V gene are SEHNR and FQNEAQ (reference sequence). Trimming cost V 3 bases and J 4 bases, with 12 bases left between them. The CDR3 covers 15 residues. CDR3 nucleotides: TGTGCCAGCAGCTTTGGAGGGACCGATAATGAAAAACTGTTTTTT. Translating it yields CASSFGGTDNEKLFF. Variable domain in full (rest from reference TRBV7-9 and TRBJ1-4): DTGVSQNPRHKITKRGQNVTFRCDPISEHNRLYWYRQTLGQGPEFLTYFQNEAQLEKSRLLSDRFSAERPKGSFSTLEIQRTEQGDSAMYLCASSFGGTDNEKLFFGSGTQLSVL.

The chain joins TRBV28 to TRBJ2-5, with TRBD1 identical over 8 bases. The CDR3 spans 14 residues. V trimming: 7 bases; J trimming: 0 bases; junction bases outside the gene matches: 4. CDR1 is MDHEN, CDR2 SYDVKM, per germline. The CDR3 reads CASNTGGYQETQYF. CDR3 coding DNA: TGTGCCAGCAATACAGGGGGTTACCAAGAGACCCAGTACTTC.

The genes are TRBV23-1 and TRBJ1-6; 7 nucleotides align to TRBD1. TRBV23-1 is labeled an ORF, and its function is uncertain. V lost 3 bases and J lost 4; bases outside the gene matches: 12. The CDR3 is 18 residues long. CDR3 loop: CASSHHDRAYRYNSPLHF. In DNA form, the CDR3 reads TGCGCCAGCAGTCACCACGACAGGGCCTATCGTTATAATTCACCCCTCCACTTT.

On this clone itself: The junction does not match germline at one end; this may be a read error. The CDR3 sequence: CASSHADSGDTIYF. The CDR3 region has the DNA TGTGCCAGCAGCCACGCGGACAGTGGAGACACCATATATTTT. The rearrangement uses TRBV11-3 and TRBJ1-3, with D tentatively TRBD1 (6 bases). The CDR3 is 14 amino acids. CDR1 is SGHNT and CDR2 is YENEEA in the germline V gene.

This chain connects TRBV5-6 to TRBJ1-1; D gene unclear. Trimming cost V 0 bases and J 3 bases, with 6 bases left between them. This CDR3 is built from 13 residues. The germline gives CDR1 SGHDT, CDR2 YYEEEE. In nucleotides, the CDR3 is TGTGCCAGCAGCTTGGTAATGGACACTGAAGCTTTCTTT. Protein: CASSLVMDTEAFF.

V gene TRBV19 combines with J gene TRBJ2-3; D may correspond to TRBD1 or TRBD2 (5 bases each). The germline gives CDR1 LNHDA, CDR2 SQIVND (reference sequence). The V and J ends lost 1 base and 4 bases respectively, with 18 bases between them. The CDR3 consists of 17 residues. The DNA for the CDR3 is TGTGCCAGTAGTATAGTTGGCCCGGGGCTTTCGCCAGATACGCAGTATTTT. Translating it yields CASSIVGPGLSPDTQYF.

This chain joins TRBV2 and TRBJ1-4; a weak D match, TRBD1 (5 bases). Trimming left V 7 bases short and J 6 bases short, with 12 bases between. The CDR3 contains 13 residues. The germline gives CDR1 SNHLY, CDR2 FYNNEI. CDR3: CASKGRADEKLFF. The CDR3 nucleotides are TGTGCCAGCAAGGGCAGGGCGGATGAAAAACTGTTTTTT.

The chain carries TRBV14 and TRBJ2-1, with 10 bases identical to TRBD2. With 3 bases clipped from V and 2 bases from J, the junction kept 1 base outside the gene matches. This CDR3 spans 15 amino acids. CDR1 is SGHDN, CDR2 FVKESK, per germline. The CDR3 protein is CASSQGTSAYNEQFF. The CDR3 DNA reads as TGTGCCAGCAGCCAGGGGACTAGCGCCTACAATGAGCAGTTCTTC. The variable domain in full, with the rest retrieved from reference TRBV14 and TRBJ2-1, is EAGVTQFPSHSVIEKGQTVTLRCDPISGHDNLYWYRRVMGKEIKFLLHFVKESKQDESGMPNNRFLAERTGGTYSTLKVQPAELEDSGVYFCASSQGTSAYNEQFFGPGTRLTVL.

The chain is built from TRBV5-4 and TRBJ2-7; 12 bases agree with TRBD2. The trim removed 0 bases at V and 6 bases at J, leaving 4 bases unmatched. The CDR3 length is 15 residues. CDR1 and CDR2 (germline): SGHNT, YYREEE (reference sequence). The CDR3 sequence: CASSLEGLAGGEQYF. CDR3 DNA: TGTGCCAGCAGCTTGGAGGGACTAGCGGGCGGCGAGCAGTACTTC. Full variable domain (missing parts from reference TRBV5-4 and TRBJ2-7): ETGVTQSPTHLIKTRGQQVTLRCSSQSGHNTVSWYQQALGQGPQFIFQYYREEENGRGNFPPRFSGLQFPNYSSELNVNALELDDSALYLCASSLEGLAGGEQYFGPGTRLTVT.

The V gene is TRBV5-1, the J gene TRBJ2-5, with a possible D match to TRBD1 (6 bases). Germline lookup yields CDR1 SGHRS and CDR2 YFSETQ. This CDR3 comprises 13 residues. V gave up 5 bases and J gave up 2 bases, with 10 bases separating them. The CDR3 protein is CASSRTAQETQYF. The CDR3, as DNA: TGCGCCAGCAGTAGGACAGCTCAAGAGACCCAGTACTTC.

V and J are TRBV28 and TRBJ2-7; TRBD2 matches 10 bases. The CDR3 runs to 14 residues. The germline gives CDR1 MDHEN, CDR2 SYDVKM. J lost 7 bases, V lost 7 bases, and 10 bases had no gene match. CDR3 region: CASKVLAGAEEQYF. The CDR3, as DNA: TGTGCCAGCAAGGTCCTAGCGGGAGCTGAAGAGCAGTACTTC.